One sample yielded the 7 T cell receptor beta chains listed below, sequenced in a study of T cells in Graves' hyperthyroidism and ophthalmopathy. Amplification yielded TCR beta CDR3 regions, with RNA transcripts as the source. The HTBI primer set drove a first-round RT-PCR of the TCR CDR3. TCRdb re-called the multiplex PCR reads through MiXCR, storing one row per CDR3 protein. Of around 450,000 distinct CDR3 sequences in the sample, less than 20% were seen once. The sample was blood. The receptors originated from a woman aged 18-30 years with Graves' hyperthyroidism.

At least ten counts were recorded for this clonotype. V usage is TRBV12-3 or TRBV12-4 and J usage is TRBJ2-1; 8 bases map to TRBD2. The junction had 8 bases not matched to a gene; V was cut back by 7 bases and J by 3 bases. This CDR3 contains 15 residues. CDR3 amino acids: CASTKRGTSYNEQFF. CDR3 nucleotide sequence: TGTGCCAGCACCAAACGGGGGACTAGCTACAATGAGCAGTTCTTC.

The V call is TRBV7-3, the J call TRBJ2-6; D gene ambiguous. The germline V and J ends were trimmed by 5 bases and 2 bases, with 10 bases remaining between them. CDR1 and CDR2 (germline): SGHTA, FQGTGA. The CDR3 is made up of 15 amino acids. The CDR3 DNA follows: TGTGCCAGCAGCCTTACGTCTGCTGGGGCCAACGTCCTGACTTTC. It codes for CASSLTSAGANVLTF.

This clonotype was detected a few times. The V call is TRBV5-1, the J call TRBJ1-2, with 8 bases lining up with TRBD1. The trim removed 4 bases at V and 8 bases at J, leaving 10 bases unmatched. Germline V gene data show CDR1 as SGHRS and CDR2 as YFSETQ. This CDR3 region has 14 residues. CDR3 nucleotide sequence: TGCGCCAGCAGCAGATCGACAGGGGCGTGGGGCTACACCTTC. It codes for CASSRSTGAWGYTF.

This clonotype was detected only a few times. This chain uses TRBV19 with TRBJ2-1; TRBD2 is a possible D gene (5 bases). Germline CDR1 and CDR2: LNHDA and SQIVND (reference sequence). V was trimmed by 8 bases and J by 2 bases, leaving 7 bases between them. This CDR3 contains 12 residues. CDR3 in amino acids: CASEGTYNEQFF. For the CDR3, the DNA is TGTGCCAGTGAGGGCACCTACAATGAGCAGTTCTTC.

The chain recombines TRBV24-1 with TRBJ2-1; possibly TRBD1 for D (5 bases). The CDR3 contains 12 residues. Trimming cost V 4 bases and J 8 bases, with 8 bases left between them. The V gene's germline CDR1 is KGHDR and CDR2 SFDVKD. This chain's CDR3 is CATSDRADEQFF. The CDR3 DNA follows: TGTGCCACCAGTGACAGGGCTGATGAGCAGTTCTTC.

This clonotype was observed a handful of times. The rearrangement joins TRBV28 to TRBJ1-6, with 9 positions matching TRBD1. This CDR3 has 15 amino acids. Germline V gene data show CDR1 as MDHEN and CDR2 as SYDVKM. V lost 4 bases to trimming and J lost 9 bases; unmatched junction nucleotides: 7. Here the CDR3 reads CASSYGDRVFSPLHF. CDR3 nucleotide sequence: TGTGCCAGCAGTTACGGGGACAGGGTGTTTTCACCCCTCCACTTT.

This clonotype was found many times. This chain connects TRBV7-3 to TRBJ2-3; TRBD2 matches 10 bases. CDR1 SGHTA and CDR2 FQGTGA come from the germline V gene. The V segment lost 5 bases and the J segment 4 bases; nucleotides outside the gene matches: 3. The CDR3 sequence is 14 residues long. The CDR3 DNA reads as TGTGCCAGCAGCCCCGGGACTAGCGCAGATACGCAGTATTTT. This codes for CASSPGTSADTQYF.